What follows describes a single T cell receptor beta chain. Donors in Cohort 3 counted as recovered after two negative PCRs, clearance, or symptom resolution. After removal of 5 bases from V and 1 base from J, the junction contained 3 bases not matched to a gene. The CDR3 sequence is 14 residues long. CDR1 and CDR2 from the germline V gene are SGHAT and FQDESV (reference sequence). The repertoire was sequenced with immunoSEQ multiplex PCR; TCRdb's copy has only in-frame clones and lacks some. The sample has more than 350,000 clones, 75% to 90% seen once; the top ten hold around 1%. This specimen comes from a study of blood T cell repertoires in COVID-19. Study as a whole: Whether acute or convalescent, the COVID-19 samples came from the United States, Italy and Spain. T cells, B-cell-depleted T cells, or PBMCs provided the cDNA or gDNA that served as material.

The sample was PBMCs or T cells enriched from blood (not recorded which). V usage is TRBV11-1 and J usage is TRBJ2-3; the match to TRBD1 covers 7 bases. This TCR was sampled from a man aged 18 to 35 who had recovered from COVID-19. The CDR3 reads CASSRQGGTDTQYF. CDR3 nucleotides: TGTGCCAGCAGCCGACAGGGAGGCACAGATACGCAGTATTTT.